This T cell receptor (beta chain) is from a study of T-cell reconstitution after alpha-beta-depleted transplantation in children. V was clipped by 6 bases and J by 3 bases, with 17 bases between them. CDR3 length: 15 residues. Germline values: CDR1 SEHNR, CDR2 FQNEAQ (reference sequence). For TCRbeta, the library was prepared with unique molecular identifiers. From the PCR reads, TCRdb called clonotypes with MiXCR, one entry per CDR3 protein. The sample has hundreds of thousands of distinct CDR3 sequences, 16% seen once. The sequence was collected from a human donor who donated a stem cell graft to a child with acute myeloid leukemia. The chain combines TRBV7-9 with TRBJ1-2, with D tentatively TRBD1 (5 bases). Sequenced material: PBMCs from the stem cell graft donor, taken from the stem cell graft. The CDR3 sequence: CASSRLSGFDYGYTF. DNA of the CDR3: TGTGCCAGCAGTCGCTTGTCAGGGTTCGACTATGGCTACACCTTC.